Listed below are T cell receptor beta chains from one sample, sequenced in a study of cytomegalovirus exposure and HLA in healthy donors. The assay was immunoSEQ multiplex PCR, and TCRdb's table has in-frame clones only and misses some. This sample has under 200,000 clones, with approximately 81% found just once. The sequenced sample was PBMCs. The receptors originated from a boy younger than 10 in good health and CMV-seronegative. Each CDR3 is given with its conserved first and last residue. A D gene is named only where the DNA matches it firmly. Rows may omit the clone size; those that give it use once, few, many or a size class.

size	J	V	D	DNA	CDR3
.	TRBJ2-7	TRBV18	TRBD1	TGTGCCAGCTCCCTCCGGGACAGTTCCTACGAGCAGTACTTC	CASSLRDSSYEQYF
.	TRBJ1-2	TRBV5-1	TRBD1	TGCGCCAGCAGCTCGGGACAGCCCACGAGAGGCTACACCTTC	CASSSGQPTRGYTF
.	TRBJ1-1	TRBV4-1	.	TGCGCCAGCAGCCAAGATAATGGGGAGGGTAGCACTGAAGCTTTCTTT	CASSQDNGEGSTEAFF
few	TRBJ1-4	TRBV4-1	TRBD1	TGCGCCAGCAGCCAAGAAGGAGGGGGCGTAGAAAAACTGTTTTTT	CASSQEGGGVEKLFF
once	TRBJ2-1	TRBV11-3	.	TGTGCCAGCAGCTTAGGTCGAGTCAATGAGCAGTTCTTC	CASSLGRVNEQFF
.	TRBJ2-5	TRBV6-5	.	TGTGCCAGCAGAAAGGGGTTCCAAGAGACCCAGTACTTC	CASRKGFQETQYF
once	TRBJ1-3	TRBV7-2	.	TGTGCCAGCAGCCCTAAGACAGGAAACTCTGGAAACACCATATATTTT	CASSPKTGNSGNTIYF
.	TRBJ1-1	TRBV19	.	TGTGCCAGTAGTATGTCCCTCACAGGGCGGAACACTGAAGCTTTCTTT	CASSMSLTGRNTEAFF
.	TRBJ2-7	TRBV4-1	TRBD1	TGCGCCAGCAGCCCGCAGGGGGTTTACTACGAGCAGTACTTC	CASSPQGVYYEQYF
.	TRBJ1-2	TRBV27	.	TGTGCCAGCAGACAATTGGACACCCGTTATGGCTACACCTTC	CASRQLDTRYGYTF
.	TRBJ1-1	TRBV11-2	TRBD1	TGTGCCAGCAGCCCCTTTATCTCCGGGACAGGGCCGCTCACTGAAGCTTTCTTT	CASSPFISGTGPLTEAFF
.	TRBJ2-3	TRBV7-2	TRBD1	TGTGCCAGCAGCCCCACAGGGGCAGATACGCAGTATTTT	CASSPTGADTQYF
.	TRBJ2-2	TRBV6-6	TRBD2	TGTGCCAGCAGTTCTAGCGGGGGACACACCGGGGAGCTGTTTTTT	CASSSSGGHTGELFF
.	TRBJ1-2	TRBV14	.	TGTGCCAGCAGCCTCTCCCGATCGTTATCGGGGGGCTACACCTTC	CASSLSRSLSGGYTF
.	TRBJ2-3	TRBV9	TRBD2	TGTGCCAGCACTCCCGGCAGCGGGAGATCCGCAGATACGCAGTATTTT	CASTPGSGRSADTQYF
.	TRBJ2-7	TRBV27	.	TGTGCCAGCAGTTTCCTCCCCGACAGGTTCGCATCCTACGAGCAGTACTTC	CASSFLPDRFASYEQYF
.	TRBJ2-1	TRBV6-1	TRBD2	TGTGCCAGCAGTGACACTAGCGCCTTCTTCGGCGATGAGCAGTTCTTC	CASSDTSAFFGDEQFF
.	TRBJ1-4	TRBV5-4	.	TGTGCCAGCAGCTTGGCTACAGATCATGCTAATGAAAAACTGTTTTTT	CASSLATDHANEKLFF
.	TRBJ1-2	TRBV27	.	TGTGCCAGCAGTTCCCTCTTAGATGGCTACACCTTC	CASSSLLDGYTF
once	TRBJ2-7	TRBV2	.	TGTGCCTTAAGCGGAGCGGTCCCCTACGAGCAGTACTTC	CALSGAVPYEQYF
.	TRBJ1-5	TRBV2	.	TGTGCCAGCAGCTCAGGGGTAGGGCAGCCCCAGCATTTT	CASSSGVGQPQHF
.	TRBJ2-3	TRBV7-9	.	TGTGCCAGCAGCCGCGGGCCAGGGGATAGCACAGATACGCAGTATTTT	CASSRGPGDSTDTQYF
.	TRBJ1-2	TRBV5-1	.	TGCGCCAGCAGCTTGGAGTCAGGCGGGGGCGGCTACACCTTC	CASSLESGGGGYTF
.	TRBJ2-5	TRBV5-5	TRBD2	TGTGCCAGCAGCTTGGGGACTAGCGGGGAGACCCAGTACTTC	CASSLGTSGETQYF
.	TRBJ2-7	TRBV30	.	TGTGCCTGGAGTCCCCGTGACGAGCAGTACTTC	CAWSPRDEQYF
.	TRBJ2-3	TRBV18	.	TGTGCCAGCTCCCCGGGAGATACGCAGTATTTT	CASSPGDTQYF
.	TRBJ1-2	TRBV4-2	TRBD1	TGTGCCAGCAGCCAGGGGGACAGACTACTCTATGGCTACACCTTC	CASSQGDRLLYGYTF
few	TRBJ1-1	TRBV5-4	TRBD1	TGTGCCAGCAGCTCAAGGACAGGCCCCTCGATTGCAGCTTTCTTT	CASSSRTGPSIAAFF
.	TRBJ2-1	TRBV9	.	TGTGCCAGCAGCGCCCCCCCTGGAGAGCTAAATGAGCAGTTCTTC	CASSAPPGELNEQFF
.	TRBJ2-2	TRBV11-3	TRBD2	TGTGCCAGCAGCTTAGAGGCGGGAGCTTTAGGCGGGGAGCTGTTTTTT	CASSLEAGALGGELFF
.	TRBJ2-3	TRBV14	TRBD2	TGTGCCAGCAGCCATCTTAGCGGGAGTGGGGAAGATACGCAGTATTTT	CASSHLSGSGEDTQYF
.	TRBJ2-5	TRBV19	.	TGTGCCAGTAGTATAAGTGGGCTCCAAGAGACCCAGTACTTC	CASSISGLQETQYF
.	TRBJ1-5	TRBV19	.	TGTGCCAGTAGTATAGGACAGTCGAATCAGCCCCAGCATTTT	CASSIGQSNQPQHF
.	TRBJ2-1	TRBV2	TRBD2	TGTGCCAGCACTTCGGGGGGGTCGAGCTCCTACAATGAGCAGTTCTTC	CASTSGGSSSYNEQFF
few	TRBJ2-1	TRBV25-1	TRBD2	TGTGCCAGCAGTGAATTGAGCGGGAGGGAAAACAATGAGCAGTTCTTC	CASSELSGRENNEQFF
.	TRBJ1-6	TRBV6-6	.	TGTGCCAGCAGTCCTGACTCCTTCAGTAATTCACCCCTCCACTTT	CASSPDSFSNSPLHF
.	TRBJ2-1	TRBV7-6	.	TGTGCCAGCAGTTATCCTAGCTCCTACAATGAGCAGTTCTTC	CASSYPSSYNEQFF
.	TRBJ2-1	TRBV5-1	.	TGCGCCAGCCGTGAATTCTACGGGACTGATTCTTACAATGAGCAGTTCTTC	CASREFYGTDSYNEQFF
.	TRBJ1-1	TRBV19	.	TGTGCCAGTAGTATTCCCCCCGGTCCGAACACTGAAGCTTTCTTT	CASSIPPGPNTEAFF
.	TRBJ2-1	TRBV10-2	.	TGCGCCAGCAGTGAGGGTTGGACAGGGGTAGGAACTAGCGGGACCACCACCTACAATGAGCAGTTCTTC	CASSEGWTGVGTSGTTTYNEQFF
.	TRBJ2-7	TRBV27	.	TGTGCCAGCAGTTTTCTGTCCGGGATTTACGAGCAGTACTTC	CASSFLSGIYEQYF
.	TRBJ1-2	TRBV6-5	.	TGTGCCAGCAGCTTGGACAGCCTAGAGGGTGGCTACACCTTC	CASSLDSLEGGYTF
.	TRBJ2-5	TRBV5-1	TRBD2	TGCGCCAGCAGCCGACTAGCGGGAGATCAAGAGACCCAGTACTTC	CASSRLAGDQETQYF
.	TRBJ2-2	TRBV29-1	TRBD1	TGCAGCGTCCTCGGACAGGGAAGCACCGGGGAGCTGTTTTTT	CSVLGQGSTGELFF
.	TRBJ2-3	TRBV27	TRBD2	TGTGCCAGCGCCTTCAGCGGGAGACCAGATACGCAGTATTTT	CASAFSGRPDTQYF
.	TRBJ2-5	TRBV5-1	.	TGCGCCAGCAGCAATCAGGGGAGTCAAGAGACCCAGTACTTC	CASSNQGSQETQYF
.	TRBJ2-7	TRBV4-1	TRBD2	TGCGCCAGCAGCCAAGCGATTCAAGCCCCGATTGAGCGGGAGCACTATTACGAGCAGTACTTC	CASSQAIQAPIEREHYYEQYF
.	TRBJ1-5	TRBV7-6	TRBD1	TGTGCCAGCAGCCCAAAGACAGGGGGCTATCAGCCCCAGCATTTT	CASSPKTGGYQPQHF
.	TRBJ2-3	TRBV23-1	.	TGCGCCAGCAGTCAATCTAACGCCCCGGTCCAGGCTAGCGTATTGGGCACAGATACGCAGTATTTT	CASSQSNAPVQASVLGTDTQYF
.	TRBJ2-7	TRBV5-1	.	TGCGCCAGCAGCTCAAATCAGGGGTTAAGCTACGAGCAGTACTTC	CASSSNQGLSYEQYF
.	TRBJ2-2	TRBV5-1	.	TGCGCCAGCAGTGCGTCCGGACTAAGCACCGGGGAGCTGTTTTTT	CASSASGLSTGELFF